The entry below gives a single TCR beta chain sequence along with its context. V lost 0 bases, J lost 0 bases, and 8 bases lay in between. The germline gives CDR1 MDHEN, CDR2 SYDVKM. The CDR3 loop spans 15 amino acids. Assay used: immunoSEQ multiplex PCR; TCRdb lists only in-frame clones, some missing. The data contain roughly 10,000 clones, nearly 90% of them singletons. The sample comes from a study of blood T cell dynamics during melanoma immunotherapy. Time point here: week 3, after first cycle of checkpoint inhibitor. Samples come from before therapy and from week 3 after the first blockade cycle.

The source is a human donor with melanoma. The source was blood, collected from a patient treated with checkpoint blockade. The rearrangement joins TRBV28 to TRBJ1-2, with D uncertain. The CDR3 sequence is CASSLWTGANYGYTF. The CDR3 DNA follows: TGTGCCAGCAGTTTATGGACCGGAGCTAACTATGGCTACACCTTC.